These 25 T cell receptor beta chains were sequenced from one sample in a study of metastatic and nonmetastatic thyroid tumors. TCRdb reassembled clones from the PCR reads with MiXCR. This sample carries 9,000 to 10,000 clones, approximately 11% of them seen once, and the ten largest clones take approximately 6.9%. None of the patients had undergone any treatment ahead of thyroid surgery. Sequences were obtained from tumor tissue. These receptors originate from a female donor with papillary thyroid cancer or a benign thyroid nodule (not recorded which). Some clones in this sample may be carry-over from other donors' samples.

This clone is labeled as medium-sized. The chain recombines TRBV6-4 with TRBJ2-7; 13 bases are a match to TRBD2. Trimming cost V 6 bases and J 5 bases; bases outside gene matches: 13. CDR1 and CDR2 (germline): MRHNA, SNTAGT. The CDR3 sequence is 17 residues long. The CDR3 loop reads CASRGGTSGTPGHEQYV. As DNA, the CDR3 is TGTGCCAGCAGAGGGGGGACTAGCGGGACCCCTGGGCACGAGCAGTACGTC.

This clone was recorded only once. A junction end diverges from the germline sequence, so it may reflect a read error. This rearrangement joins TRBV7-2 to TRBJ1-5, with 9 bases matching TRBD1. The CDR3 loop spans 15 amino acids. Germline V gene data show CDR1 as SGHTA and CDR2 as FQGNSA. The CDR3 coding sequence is TGTGCTAGCAGCAAGGACAGGGGTGTCAATCAGCCCCAGCATTTT. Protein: CASSKDRGVNQPQHF.

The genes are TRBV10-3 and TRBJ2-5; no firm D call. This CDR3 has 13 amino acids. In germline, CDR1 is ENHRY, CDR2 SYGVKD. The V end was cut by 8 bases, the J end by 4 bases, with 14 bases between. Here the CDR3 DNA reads TGTGCCATCCATGACTGTATGGCAGAGACCCAGTACTTC. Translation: CAIHDCMAETQYF.

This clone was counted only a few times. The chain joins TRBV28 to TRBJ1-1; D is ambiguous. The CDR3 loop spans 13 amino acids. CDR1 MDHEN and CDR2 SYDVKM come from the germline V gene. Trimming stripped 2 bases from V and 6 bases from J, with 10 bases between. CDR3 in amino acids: CASSLRRAAEAFF. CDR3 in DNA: TGTGCCAGCAGTTTACGCCGCGCTGCTGAAGCTTTCTTT.

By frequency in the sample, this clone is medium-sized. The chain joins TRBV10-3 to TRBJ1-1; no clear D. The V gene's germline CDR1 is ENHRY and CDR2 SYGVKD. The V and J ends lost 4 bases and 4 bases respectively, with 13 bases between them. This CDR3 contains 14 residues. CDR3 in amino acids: CAISANGPGTEAFF. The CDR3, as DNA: TGTGCCATCAGTGCGAACGGGCCGGGCACTGAAGCTTTCTTT.

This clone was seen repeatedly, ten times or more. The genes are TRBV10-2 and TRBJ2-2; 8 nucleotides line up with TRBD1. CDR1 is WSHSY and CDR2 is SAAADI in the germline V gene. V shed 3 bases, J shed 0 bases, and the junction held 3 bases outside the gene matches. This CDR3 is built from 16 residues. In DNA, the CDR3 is TGCGCCAGCAGTGAATTGGGACAGGCGAACACCGGGGAGCTGTTTTTT. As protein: CASSELGQANTGELFF.

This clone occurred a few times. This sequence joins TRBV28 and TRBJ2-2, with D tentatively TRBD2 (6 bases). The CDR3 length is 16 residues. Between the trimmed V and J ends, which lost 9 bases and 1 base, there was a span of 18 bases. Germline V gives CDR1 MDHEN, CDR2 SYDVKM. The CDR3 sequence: CASSPLSGRNTGELFF. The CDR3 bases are TGTGCCAGTAGTCCTCTGAGCGGGCGGAACACCGGGGAGCTGTTTTTT.

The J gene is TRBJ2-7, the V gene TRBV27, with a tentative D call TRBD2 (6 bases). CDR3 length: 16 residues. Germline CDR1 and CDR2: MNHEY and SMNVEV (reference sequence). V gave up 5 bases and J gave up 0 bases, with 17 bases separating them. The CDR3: CASSTPSASASYEQYF. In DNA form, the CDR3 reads TGTGCCAGCAGTACCCCTTCGGCTAGCGCCTCCTACGAGCAGTACTTC.

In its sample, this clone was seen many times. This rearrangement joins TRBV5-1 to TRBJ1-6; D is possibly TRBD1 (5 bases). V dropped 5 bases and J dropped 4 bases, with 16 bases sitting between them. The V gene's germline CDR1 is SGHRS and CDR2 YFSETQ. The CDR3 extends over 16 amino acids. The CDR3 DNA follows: TGCGCCAGCAGAGACGCCCCGGGACGGTATAATTCACCCCTCCACTTT. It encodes CASRDAPGRYNSPLHF.

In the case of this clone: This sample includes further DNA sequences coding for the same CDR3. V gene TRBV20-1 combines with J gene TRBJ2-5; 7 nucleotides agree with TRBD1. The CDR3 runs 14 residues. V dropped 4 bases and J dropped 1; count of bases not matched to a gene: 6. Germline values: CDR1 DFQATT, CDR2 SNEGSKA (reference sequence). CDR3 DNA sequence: TGCAGTGCTACTCTGGACAGGACCCAAGAGACCCAGTACTTC. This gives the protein CSATLDRTQETQYF.

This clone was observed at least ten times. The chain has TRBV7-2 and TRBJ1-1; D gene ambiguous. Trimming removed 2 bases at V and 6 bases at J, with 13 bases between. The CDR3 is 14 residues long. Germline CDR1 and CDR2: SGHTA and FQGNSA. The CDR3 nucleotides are TGTGCCAGCAGCTTAAGGCTGGCCACAGCTGAAGCTTTCTTT. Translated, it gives CASSLRLATAEAFF.

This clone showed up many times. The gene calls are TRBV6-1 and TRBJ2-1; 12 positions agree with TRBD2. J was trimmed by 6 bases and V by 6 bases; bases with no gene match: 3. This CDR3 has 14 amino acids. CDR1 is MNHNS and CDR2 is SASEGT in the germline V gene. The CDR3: CASRLAGGPNEQFF. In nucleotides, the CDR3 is TGTGCCAGCAGGCTAGCGGGAGGGCCCAATGAGCAGTTCTTC.

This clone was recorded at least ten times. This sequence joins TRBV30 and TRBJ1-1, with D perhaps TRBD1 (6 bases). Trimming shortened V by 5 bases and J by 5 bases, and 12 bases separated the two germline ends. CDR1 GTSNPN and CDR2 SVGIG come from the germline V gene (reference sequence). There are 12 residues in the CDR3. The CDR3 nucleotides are TGTGCCTGGGCGACAGGAGGGACTGAAGCTTTCTTT. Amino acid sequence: CAWATGGTEAFF. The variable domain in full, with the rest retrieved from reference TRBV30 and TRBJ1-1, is SQTIHQWPATLVQPVGSPLSLECTVEGTSNPNLYWYRQAAGRGLQLLFYSVGIGQISSEVPQNLSASRPQDRQFILSSKKLLLSDSGFYLCAWATGGTEAFFGQGTRLTVV.

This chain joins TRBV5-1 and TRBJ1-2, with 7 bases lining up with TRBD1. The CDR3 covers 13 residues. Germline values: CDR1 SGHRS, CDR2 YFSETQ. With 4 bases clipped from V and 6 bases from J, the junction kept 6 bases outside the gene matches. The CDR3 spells CASSSTTGDGYTF. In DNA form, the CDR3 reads TGCGCCAGCAGCAGTACAACAGGGGATGGCTACACCTTC.

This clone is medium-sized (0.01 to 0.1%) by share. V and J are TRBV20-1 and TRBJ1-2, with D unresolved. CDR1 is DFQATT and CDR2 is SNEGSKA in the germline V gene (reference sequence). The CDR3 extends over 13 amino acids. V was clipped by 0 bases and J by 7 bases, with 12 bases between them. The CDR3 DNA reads TGCAGTGCTAGAGATCCCTCAACTATTGGCTACACCTTC. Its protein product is CSARDPSTIGYTF.

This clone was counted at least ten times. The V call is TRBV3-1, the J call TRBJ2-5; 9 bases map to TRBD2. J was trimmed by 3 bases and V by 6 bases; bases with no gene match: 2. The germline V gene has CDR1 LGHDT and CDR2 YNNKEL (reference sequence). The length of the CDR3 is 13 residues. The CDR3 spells CASRPSGEETQYF. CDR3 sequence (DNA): TGTGCCAGCAGGCCTAGCGGGGAAGAGACCCAGTACTTC.

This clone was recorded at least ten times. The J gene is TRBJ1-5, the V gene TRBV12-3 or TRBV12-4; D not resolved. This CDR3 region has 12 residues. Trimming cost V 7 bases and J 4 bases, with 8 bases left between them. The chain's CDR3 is CASTGSNQPQHF. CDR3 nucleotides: TGTGCCAGCACTGGGAGTAATCAGCCCCAGCATTTT.

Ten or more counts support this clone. Here the CDR3 DNA reads TGTGCCAGCAGCGTAGGGGGTGGAAAAGATACGCAGTATTTT. It yields the protein CASSVGGGKDTQYF. The chain carries TRBV9 and TRBJ2-3; D gene unclear. This CDR3 has 14 amino acids. Germline CDR1 is SGDLS and CDR2 is YYNGEE. V was trimmed by 0 bases and J by 5 bases, leaving 10 bases between them.

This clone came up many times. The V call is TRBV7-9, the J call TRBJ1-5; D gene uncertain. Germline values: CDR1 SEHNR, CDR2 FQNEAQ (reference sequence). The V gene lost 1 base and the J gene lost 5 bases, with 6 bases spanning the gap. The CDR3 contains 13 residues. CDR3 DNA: TGTGCCAGCAGCTTAGAAGGAGATCAGCCCCAGCATTTT. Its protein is CASSLEGDQPQHF.

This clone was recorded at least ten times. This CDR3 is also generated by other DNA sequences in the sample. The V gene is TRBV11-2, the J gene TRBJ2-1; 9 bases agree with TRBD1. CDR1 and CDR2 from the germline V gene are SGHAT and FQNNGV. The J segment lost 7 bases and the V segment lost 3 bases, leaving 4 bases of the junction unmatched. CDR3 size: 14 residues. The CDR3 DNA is TGTGCCAGCAGCTTGGGACAGGGTGGGAATGAGCAGTTCTTC. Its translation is CASSLGQGGNEQFF.

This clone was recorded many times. In DNA, the CDR3 is TGTGCCAGCAGCCCTCCGGGACTAGCATACGAGCAGTACGTC. Encoded protein: CASSPPGLAYEQYV. The V and J genes are TRBV7-9 and TRBJ2-7; 9 bases are shared with TRBD2. Trimming at V came to 5 bases and at J to 4 bases, leaving 6 bases not matched to a gene. The CDR3 loop spans 14 amino acids. Germline V gene sequence: CDR1 SEHNR, CDR2 FQNEAQ (reference sequence).

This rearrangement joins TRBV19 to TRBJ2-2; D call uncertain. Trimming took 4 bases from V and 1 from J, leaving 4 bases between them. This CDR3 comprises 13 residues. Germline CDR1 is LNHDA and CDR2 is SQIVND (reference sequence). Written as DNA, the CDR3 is TGTGCCAGTAGTAGTTTGAACACCGGGGAGCTGTTTTTT. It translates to CASSSLNTGELFF.

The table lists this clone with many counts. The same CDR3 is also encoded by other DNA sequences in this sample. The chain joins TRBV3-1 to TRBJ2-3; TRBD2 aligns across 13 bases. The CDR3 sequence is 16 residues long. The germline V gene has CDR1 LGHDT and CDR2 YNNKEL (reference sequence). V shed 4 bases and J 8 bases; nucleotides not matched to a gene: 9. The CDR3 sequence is CASSPLTSGGASTQYF. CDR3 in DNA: TGTGCCAGCAGCCCCCTCACTAGCGGGGGGGCCAGTACGCAGTATTTT.

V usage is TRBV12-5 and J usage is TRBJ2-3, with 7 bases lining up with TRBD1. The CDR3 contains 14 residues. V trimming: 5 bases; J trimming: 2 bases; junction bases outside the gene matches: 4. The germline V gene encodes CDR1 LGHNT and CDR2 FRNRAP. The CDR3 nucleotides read TGTGCTAGTGGTCTGGGACAGAACACAGATACGCAGTATTTT. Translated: CASGLGQNTDTQYF.

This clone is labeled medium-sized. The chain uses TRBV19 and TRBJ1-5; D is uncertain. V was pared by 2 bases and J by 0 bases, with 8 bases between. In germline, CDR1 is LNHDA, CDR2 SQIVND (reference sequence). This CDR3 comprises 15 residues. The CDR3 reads CASSINGDSNQPQHF. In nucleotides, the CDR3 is TGTGCCAGTAGTATAAACGGCGATAGCAATCAGCCCCAGCATTTT.